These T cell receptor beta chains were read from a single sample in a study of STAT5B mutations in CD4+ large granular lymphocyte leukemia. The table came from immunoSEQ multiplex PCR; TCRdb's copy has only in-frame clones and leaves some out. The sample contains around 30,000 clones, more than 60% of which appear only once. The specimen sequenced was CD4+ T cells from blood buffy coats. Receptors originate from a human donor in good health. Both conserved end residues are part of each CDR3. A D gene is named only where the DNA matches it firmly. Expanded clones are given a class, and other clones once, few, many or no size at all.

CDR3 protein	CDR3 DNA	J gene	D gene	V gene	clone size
CASRLLGEPTGAEQYF	TGTGCCAGCAGACTACTAGGGGAACCCACAGGGGCCGAGCAGTACTTC	TRBJ2-7	TRBD1	TRBV27	NA
CASSSSGRTGDTQYF	TGTGCCAGCAGCTCGAGCGGGAGGACGGGGGATACGCAGTATTTT	TRBJ2-3	TRBD2	TRBV5-4	NA
CATRAGGNNSPLHF	TGTGCCACCCGTGCCGGGGGAAATAATTCACCCCTCCACTTT	TRBJ1-6	NA	TRBV6-5	NA
CASSLAGQGTYTF	TGTGCCAGCAGCTTAGCAGGACAGGGTACCTACACCTTC	TRBJ1-2	TRBD1	TRBV7-8	few
CASRRISLGYTF	TGTGCCAGCAGGAGGATCAGCCTTGGCTACACCTTC	TRBJ1-2	NA	TRBV2	NA
CASTHGPATFF	TGTGCCAGCACCCACGGACCAGCCACCTTCTTT	TRBJ1-1	NA	TRBV6-5	NA
CASSVGSGGRDTQYF	TGCGCCAGCAGTGTTGGTAGCGGGGGGCGAGATACGCAGTATTTT	TRBJ2-3	TRBD2	TRBV10-1	NA
CASSEGSGGIPYEQYF	TGTGCCAGCAGTGAAGGGTCAGGGGGTATCCCCTACGAGCAGTACTTC	TRBJ2-7	TRBD1	TRBV6-1	NA
CATLGAAEAFF	TGTGCCACGCTTGGTGCGGCTGAAGCTTTCTTT	TRBJ1-1	NA	TRBV10-3	few
CASSGALRAGGYTF	TGTGCCAGCAGTGGAGCACTACGTGCGGGAGGCTACACCTTC	TRBJ1-2	NA	TRBV2	NA